The rows below give T cell receptor beta chains drawn from one sample of a study of T-cell memory formation after mild COVID-19. TCRdb reanalysed the 5' RACE reads using MiXCR and keeps one entry per CDR3 protein. The table lists roughly 250,000 distinct CDR3 sequences, about 16% of them singletons. Sequencing input: PBMCs or a T cell subset sorted from them (not recorded which). The receptors shown here come from a man aged 18 to 30 who had mild COVID-19 (a few samples of this study predate the infection). Cell type and time point are not known. Each CDR3 is given with its conserved first and last residue. Each record gives: D gene, clone size, J gene, CDR3 length, V gene, CDR3 DNA, CDR3 protein. A D gene is named only where the DNA matches it firmly. Not all rows give a size; the values are once, few, many and, for expanded clones, a class.

D: TRBD2
size: NA
J: TRBJ2-5
length: 15
V: TRBV12-3/TRBV12-4
DNA: TGTGCCAGCAGTCCCGGACTAGCGGGGGTGGGGACCCAGTACTTC
CDR3: CASSPGLAGVGTQYF

D: TRBD1
size: NA
J: TRBJ1-2
length: 16
V: TRBV4-3
DNA: TGCGCCAGCAGCCAAGTCGAGGCCAGGGGGCATCGTGGCTACACCTTC
CDR3: CASSQVEARGHRGYTF

D: NA
size: few
J: TRBJ2-7
length: 15
V: TRBV5-1
DNA: TGCGCCAGCAGCCCCCCAAACCGGGGCGGGGACGAGCAGTACTTC
CDR3: CASSPPNRGGDEQYF

D: NA
size: NA
J: TRBJ2-1
length: 16
V: TRBV3-1
DNA: TGTGCCAGCAGCCAAGGGCCTCGCGGGGCTTCCCATGAGCAGTTCTTC
CDR3: CASSQGPRGASHEQFF

D: TRBD1
size: NA
J: TRBJ1-2
length: 12
V: TRBV28
DNA: TGTGCCAGCAGTTTAGCAGACAGGGACTACACCTTC
CDR3: CASSLADRDYTF

D: NA
size: NA
J: TRBJ1-4
length: 14
V: TRBV7-9
DNA: TGTGCCAGCAGCCCTCGAGCGCCTAATGAAAAACTGTTTTTT
CDR3: CASSPRAPNEKLFF

D: NA
size: few
J: TRBJ1-5
length: 14
V: TRBV28
DNA: TGTGCCAGCAGTTTTGGCAGGGACGGTCAGCCCCAGCATTTT
CDR3: CASSFGRDGQPQHF

D: NA
size: NA
J: TRBJ2-5
length: 16
V: TRBV12-3/TRBV12-4
DNA: TGTGCCAGCAGTTTGTTTATATCGGTGTCCGTTGAGACCCAGTACTTC
CDR3: CASSLFISVSVETQYF

D: NA
size: NA
J: TRBJ1-3
length: 15
V: TRBV18
DNA: TGTGCCAGCTCTACACAGGGCCTGCTGGGTGACACCATATATTTT
CDR3: CASSTQGLLGDTIYF

D: TRBD2
size: NA
J: TRBJ2-2
length: 15
V: TRBV4-1
DNA: TGCGCCAGCAGCCATCCGGGACTAGAAGCCGGGGAGCTGTTTTTT
CDR3: CASSHPGLEAGELFF

D: NA
size: NA
J: TRBJ2-1
length: 14
V: TRBV7-2
DNA: TGTGCCAGCGCCTCTGTCGGGGTACACAATGAGCAGTTCTTC
CDR3: CASASVGVHNEQFF

D: TRBD1
size: NA
J: TRBJ2-2
length: 16
V: TRBV4-3
DNA: TGCGCCAGCAGCCAACGGGCGACAGGGCTAGCCGGGGAGCTGTTTTTT
CDR3: CASSQRATGLAGELFF

D: NA
size: NA
J: TRBJ1-5
length: 16
V: TRBV4-3
DNA: TGCGCCAGCAGCCAAGGGGTCTGGGGGGTAGGGCAGCCCCAGCATTTT
CDR3: CASSQGVWGVGQPQHF

D: NA
size: few
J: TRBJ2-1
length: 14
V: TRBV7-9
DNA: TGTGCCAGCAGCTTAGCCGGCAGGGACGTTGAGCAGTTCTTC
CDR3: CASSLAGRDVEQFF

D: TRBD1
size: few
J: TRBJ1-5
length: 15
V: TRBV12-3/TRBV12-4
DNA: TGTGCCAGCAGCCGACAGGGGGATGCAAGTCAGCCCCAGCATTTT
CDR3: CASSRQGDASQPQHF

D: NA
size: NA
J: TRBJ2-7
length: 13
V: TRBV2
DNA: TGTGCCAGCACCCGGGACACCACCTACGAGCAGTACTTC
CDR3: CASTRDTTYEQYF

D: TRBD1
size: NA
J: TRBJ1-3
length: 16
V: TRBV7-9
DNA: TGTGCCTCACGCACGGGGACAGGGGGCTCTGGAAACACCATATATTTT
CDR3: CASRTGTGGSGNTIYF

D: NA
size: NA
J: TRBJ2-2
length: 12
V: TRBV6-1
DNA: TGTGCCAGCAGGGGTCAAGCCGGGGAGCTGTTTTTT
CDR3: CASRGQAGELFF

D: TRBD1
size: few
J: TRBJ1-2
length: 13
V: TRBV7-3
DNA: TGTGCCAGCAGCTTAGACAGGGGGCTCGGCTACACCTTC
CDR3: CASSLDRGLGYTF

D: NA
size: NA
J: TRBJ2-2
length: 15
V: TRBV19
DNA: TGTGCCAGTAGTGAAGGGCCGGCGTTAGTCGGGGAGCTGTTTTTT
CDR3: CASSEGPALVGELFF

D: TRBD1
size: NA
J: TRBJ2-7
length: 16
V: TRBV7-2
DNA: TGTGCCAGCAGCCCATTAATTGGAGACAGGGCCCACGAGCAGTACTTC
CDR3: CASSPLIGDRAHEQYF

D: NA
size: few
J: TRBJ2-2
length: 13
V: TRBV6-6
DNA: TGTGCCTCCGGGGATCCCCCCACCGGGGAGCTGTTTTTT
CDR3: CASGDPPTGELFF

D: TRBD2
size: NA
J: TRBJ2-3
length: 12
V: TRBV10-3
DNA: TGTGCCATCAGAGCGGGAACAGATACGCAGTATTTT
CDR3: CAIRAGTDTQYF

D: TRBD2
size: NA
J: TRBJ2-6
length: 18
V: TRBV6-6
DNA: TGTGCCAGCACCCCGGGGGGGGCGTCTCCCTTTGGGGCCAACGTCCTGACTTTC
CDR3: CASTPGGASPFGANVLTF

D: NA
size: few
J: TRBJ1-5
length: 11
V: TRBV6-1
DNA: TGTGCCAGCAGCAGCTATCAGCCCCAGCATTTT
CDR3: CASSSYQPQHF

D: NA
size: once
J: TRBJ1-1
length: 16
V: TRBV7-9
DNA: TGTGCCAGCAGCTCGCCGCGGGGCGGAATGAACACTGAAGCTTTCTTT
CDR3: CASSSPRGGMNTEAFF

D: NA
size: few
J: TRBJ2-7
length: 15
V: TRBV6-2/TRBV6-3
DNA: TGTGCCAGCAGCCCCCGACAGACGCCACCCTACGAGCAGTACTTC
CDR3: CASSPRQTPPYEQYF

D: TRBD2
size: many
J: TRBJ2-5
length: 15
V: TRBV7-2
DNA: TGTGCCAGCAGCTCGATGGGACTAGCGGGAGAGACCCAGTACTTC
CDR3: CASSSMGLAGETQYF

D: NA
size: few
J: TRBJ2-4
length: 14
V: TRBV28
DNA: TGTGCCAGCAGTCCTACGGGAGCTGGATACATTCAGTACTTC
CDR3: CASSPTGAGYIQYF

D: NA
size: many
J: TRBJ1-2
length: 14
V: TRBV5-1
DNA: TGCGCCAGCAGCTTGGAGACGCCAAACTATGGCTACACCTTC
CDR3: CASSLETPNYGYTF

D: NA
size: many
J: TRBJ2-3
length: 16
V: TRBV10-2
DNA: TGCGCCAGCAGTGATTCGGGACCACCTCGCACAGATACGCAGTATTTT
CDR3: CASSDSGPPRTDTQYF

D: NA
size: NA
J: TRBJ2-3
length: 13
V: TRBV20-1
DNA: TGCAGTGCGTCCGACGTACCTACAGATACGCAGTATTTT
CDR3: CSASDVPTDTQYF

D: NA
size: NA
J: TRBJ1-5
length: 16
V: TRBV28
DNA: TGTGCCAGCAGCACCCCGGGTAGGGGCCCCAATCAGCCCCAGCATTTT
CDR3: CASSTPGRGPNQPQHF

D: NA
size: many
J: TRBJ1-5
length: 16
V: TRBV12-3/TRBV12-4
DNA: TGTGCCAGCAGTGCCCCACCGTCTGGGAGCAATCAGCCCCAGCATTTT
CDR3: CASSAPPSGSNQPQHF

D: NA
size: few
J: TRBJ2-5
length: 16
V: TRBV7-2
DNA: TGTGCCAGCAGCCCCCCCAAGCGGCTAGGTGCGGAGACCCAGTACTTC
CDR3: CASSPPKRLGAETQYF

D: NA
size: NA
J: TRBJ2-1
length: 16
V: TRBV9
DNA: TGTGCCAGCAGCCCGCGACTAGAAGGTTGGTCCAATGAGCAGTTCTTC
CDR3: CASSPRLEGWSNEQFF

D: TRBD2
size: few
J: TRBJ2-1
length: 13
V: TRBV2
DNA: TGTGCCAGCAGTGGGCTAGCGGGGGCCGAGCAGTTCTTC
CDR3: CASSGLAGAEQFF

D: NA
size: NA
J: TRBJ1-6
length: 16
V: TRBV5-1
DNA: TGCGCCAGCAGCTTGAGGAGGCCGGACTATAATTCACCCCTCCACTTT
CDR3: CASSLRRPDYNSPLHF

D: NA
size: few
J: TRBJ1-5
length: 15
V: TRBV19
DNA: TGTGCCAGTAGTATCGGGACGGCTGGGGGTCAGCCCCAGCATTTT
CDR3: CASSIGTAGGQPQHF

D: NA
size: NA
J: TRBJ1-1
length: 13
V: TRBV2
DNA: TGTGCCAGCAGTGATTTCGGGTACACTGAAGCTTTCTTT
CDR3: CASSDFGYTEAFF

D: NA
size: many
J: TRBJ2-1
length: 16
V: TRBV7-2
DNA: TGTGCCAGCAGCTTTACAGGGCGGAGCAGATACAATGAGCAGTTCTTC
CDR3: CASSFTGRSRYNEQFF

D: TRBD1
size: NA
J: TRBJ2-5
length: 16
V: TRBV10-3
DNA: TGTGCATTCGAGGGGGGACAGGCCCCAAGTCAAGAGACCCAGTACTTC
CDR3: CAFEGGQAPSQETQYF

D: NA
size: NA
J: TRBJ1-2
length: 14
V: TRBV6-5
DNA: TGTGCCAGCAGTTACTCTCACAGCCACTATGGCTACACCTTC
CDR3: CASSYSHSHYGYTF

D: TRBD1
size: NA
J: TRBJ1-6
length: 18
V: TRBV5-1
DNA: TGCGCCAGCAGCTTGGAGGGACAGGGGGCAACGAATAATTCACCCCTCCACTTT
CDR3: CASSLEGQGATNNSPLHF

D: TRBD1
size: NA
J: TRBJ1-1
length: 15
V: TRBV12-3/TRBV12-4
DNA: TGTGCCAGCACTCCGGGACAGACTGCGAACACTGAAGCTTTCTTT
CDR3: CASTPGQTANTEAFF

D: NA
size: NA
J: TRBJ2-3
length: 14
V: TRBV6-2/TRBV6-3
DNA: TGTGCCAGTCAAGCGGGCGGAACCACAGATACGCAGTATTTT
CDR3: CASQAGGTTDTQYF

D: NA
size: NA
J: TRBJ2-3
length: 13
V: TRBV6-2/TRBV6-3
DNA: TGTGCCAGCAGTCCCACCCAGGGAGATACGCAGTATTTT
CDR3: CASSPTQGDTQYF

D: NA
size: NA
J: TRBJ2-2
length: 14
V: TRBV25-1
DNA: TGTGCCAGCAGTGAAGCGGGTAACACCGGGGAGCTGTTTTTT
CDR3: CASSEAGNTGELFF

D: NA
size: NA
J: TRBJ2-1
length: 15
V: TRBV12-3/TRBV12-4
DNA: TGTGCCAGCAGTTTTAGGTCAGGGGCCTACAATGAGCAGTTCTTC
CDR3: CASSFRSGAYNEQFF

D: TRBD1
size: many
J: TRBJ1-6
length: 15
V: TRBV5-1
DNA: TGCGCCAGCAGCGACCGAACAGGGGGCGTTTCACCCCTCCACTTT
CDR3: CASSDRTGGVSPLHF

D: NA
size: many
J: TRBJ1-2
length: 13
V: TRBV5-1
DNA: TGCGCCAGCAGCTTGATCCAGGGCTATGGCTACACCTTC
CDR3: CASSLIQGYGYTF

D: NA
size: many
J: TRBJ2-2
length: 14
V: TRBV7-3
DNA: TGTGCCAGCAGCTTGAGGGGTGGCACCGGGGAGCTGTTTTTT
CDR3: CASSLRGGTGELFF

D: TRBD1
size: few
J: TRBJ1-2
length: 13
V: TRBV27
DNA: TGTGCCAGCAGACCGGACAGGGGTTTTGGCTACACCTTC
CDR3: CASRPDRGFGYTF